The sequence of this T cell receptor (beta chain) was determined in a study of blood T cell repertoires in COVID-19. The CDR3 contains 16 residues. Germline trimming cut 2 bases from V and 0 bases from J; bases unmatched to any gene: 2. Germline CDR1 reads SGHDN; CDR2 reads FVKESK. Here immunoSEQ multiplex PCR was the method, and the copy in TCRdb shows in-frame clones only, minus some. The sample consists of 200,000 or so clones, nearly 90% of them appearing once. This sequence was found in a man aged 25-45 years who had recovered from COVID-19. Sequencing was performed on PBMCs or T cells enriched from blood (not recorded which). This sequence joins TRBV14 and TRBJ2-2, with 8 bases matching TRBD1. The CDR3 protein is CASSQSTGANTGELFF. For the CDR3, the DNA is TGTGCCAGCAGCCAATCGACAGGGGCGAACACCGGGGAGCTGTTTTTT.